This entry lists 21 T cell receptor beta chains sequenced from one sample in a study of T-cell memory formation after mild COVID-19. In TCRdb, the 5' RACE reads were re-called with MiXCR into one record per CDR3 protein. The table records hundreds of thousands of distinct CDR3 sequences, 18% of them present only once. The sequenced material came from PBMCs or a T cell subset sorted from them (not recorded which). These receptors all come from an adult woman who had mild COVID-19 (a few samples of this study predate the infection). Cell type and time point are not known.

This clonotype was counted a few times. The gene calls are TRBV29-1 and TRBJ1-4, with TRBD1 as a possible D gene (6 bases). The CDR3 covers 16 residues. Looked up from germline, CDR1 is SQVTM and CDR2 is ANQGSEA. Between the trimmed V and J ends, which lost 4 bases and 0 bases, there was a span of 15 bases. Here the CDR3 reads CSVALARTATNEKLFF. The DNA for the CDR3 is TGCAGCGTTGCCCTAGCTCGGACAGCAACTAATGAAAAACTGTTTTTT.

The chain has TRBV7-9 and TRBJ2-1; 10 positions agree with TRBD2. Per the germline V gene, CDR1 is SEHNR and CDR2 is FQNEAQ (reference sequence). The junction had 9 bases not matched to a gene; V was cut back by 4 bases and J by 9 bases. The length of the CDR3 is 15 residues. CDR3 in amino acids: CASSSPLAGEGEQFF. DNA for the CDR3: TGTGCCAGCAGCTCCCCCCTAGCGGGAGAAGGTGAGCAGTTCTTC.

The J gene is TRBJ2-3, the V gene TRBV29-1; 9 bases fit TRBD2. In germline, CDR1 is SQVTM, CDR2 ANQGSEA. The CDR3 sequence is 13 residues long. V shed 3 bases and J 4 bases; nucleotides not matched to a gene: 2. The CDR3 reads CSVEGTSSDTQYF. In nucleotides, the CDR3 is TGCAGCGTTGAGGGGACTAGCTCAGATACGCAGTATTTT.

V is TRBV7-9 and J is TRBJ2-2; 7 bases are shared with TRBD1. V lost 5 bases and J lost 3; bases outside the gene matches: 9. Per the germline V gene, CDR1 is SEHNR and CDR2 is FQNEAQ (reference sequence). The CDR3 is 16 residues long. CDR3 coding DNA: TGTGCCAGCAGCACAGAGGCCAGGGGGTACACCGGGGAGCTGTTTTTT. Its translation is CASSTEARGYTGELFF.

The CDR3 protein is CASSWDPDRHTRSPLHF. Here the CDR3 DNA reads TGTGCCAGCAGTTGGGACCCGGACAGGCATACCCGTTCACCCCTCCACTTT. The rearrangement joins TRBV27 to TRBJ1-6; 7 bases are a match to TRBD1. This CDR3 comprises 17 residues. Unmatched junction bases numbered 15, after V lost 4 bases and J lost 9 bases. Germline CDR1 is MNHEY and CDR2 is SMNVEV (reference sequence).

This clonotype was recorded many times. The rearrangement uses TRBV12-3 or TRBV12-4 and TRBJ2-3; the D gene is possibly TRBD1 (6 bases). CDR3 length equals 17 residues. With 5 bases removed from V and 4 bases from J, the gap between germline ends came to 22 bases. CDR3 DNA: TGTGCCAGCAGTGAAAATCCGGGACAAAAGGGCCCAGATACGCAGTATTTT. As protein: CASSENPGQKGPDTQYF.

The J gene is TRBJ1-2, the V gene TRBV7-2; weak D call: TRBD1 (5 bases). Looked up from germline, CDR1 is SGHTA and CDR2 is FQGNSA. This CDR3 is 17 amino acids long. V was cut by 1 base and J by 0 bases, with 15 bases left in between. CDR3 loop: CASSLDKRGTTNYGYTF. The DNA of the CDR3 is TGTGCCAGCAGCTTAGATAAAAGGGGCACTACTAACTATGGCTACACCTTC. The full variable domain, with the rest looked up from reference TRBV7-2 and TRBJ1-2, is GAGVSQSPSNKVTEKGKDVELRCDPISGHTALYWYRQSLGQGLEFLIYFQGNSAPDKSGLPSDRFSAERTGGSVSTLTIQRTQQEDSAVYLCASSLDKRGTTNYGYTFGSGTRLTVV.

In its sample, this clonotype was seen many times. The chain has TRBV5-1 and TRBJ1-5; a possible D gene is TRBD1 (5 bases). Trimming cost V 4 bases and J 5 bases, with 13 bases left between them. CDR3 length equals 14 residues. Per the germline V gene, CDR1 is SGHRS and CDR2 is YFSETQ. The CDR3 protein is CASSLDSRDQPQHF. CDR3 nucleotide sequence: TGCGCCAGCAGCCTAGACAGCCGGGATCAGCCCCAGCATTTT.

This sequence joins TRBV20-1 and TRBJ1-6; D uncertain. CDR1 is DFQATT and CDR2 is SNEGSKA in the germline V gene (reference sequence). The CDR3 runs to 10 residues. Deletions cut 1 base from V and 11 bases from J, with 3 bases between. The CDR3 loop is CSARAPPLHF. CDR3 sequence (DNA): TGCAGTGCTAGAGCCCCACCCCTCCACTTT.

The CDR3 is CSVLTGGASGYGYTF. The CDR3 bases are TGCAGCGTTCTGACAGGGGGCGCATCTGGCTATGGCTACACCTTC. The gene calls are TRBV29-1 and TRBJ1-2, with 10 nucleotides matching TRBD1. The CDR3 is made up of 15 amino acids. Trimming took 5 bases from V and 4 from J; bases not matched to a gene: 10. Germline lookup yields CDR1 SQVTM and CDR2 ANQGSEA.

The chain links TRBV15 to TRBJ1-5, with D uncertain. The ends were cut back, 1 base at V and 4 bases at J, with 8 bases in the middle. Germline V CDR1 and CDR2: LNHNV, YYDKDF (reference sequence). The CDR3 is made up of 14 amino acids. CDR3 residues: CATSRGRGNQPQHF. The DNA for the CDR3 is TGTGCCACCAGCAGAGGTCGAGGGAATCAGCCCCAGCATTTT.

This clonotype was counted between two and nine times. The chain combines TRBV5-1 with TRBJ1-1; possible D gene TRBD1, 6 bases. CDR1 is SGHRS and CDR2 is YFSETQ in the germline V gene. V was clipped by 4 bases and J by 1 base, with 11 bases between them. This CDR3 has 14 amino acids. The CDR3 nucleotides are TGCGCCAGCAGCCCTAGGGGGGGGAACACTGAAGCTTTCTTT. Translation gives CASSPRGGNTEAFF.

This clonotype occurred a few times. The chain is built from TRBV7-2 and TRBJ1-5; TRBD1 aligns across 7 bases. CDR3 length: 15 amino acids. Looked up from germline, CDR1 is SGHTA and CDR2 is FQGNSA. V trimming: 5 bases; J trimming: 6 bases; junction bases outside the gene matches: 10. The DNA for the CDR3 is TGTGCCAGCAGCCAAGCCCCCAGGGGGGCTCAGCCCCAGCATTTT. Amino acids: CASSQAPRGAQPQHF.

The chain links TRBV7-8 to TRBJ2-1; 9 nucleotides align to TRBD2. CDR3 length equals 16 residues. Germline V gene lookup returns CDR1 SGHVS and CDR2 FQNEAQ. Trimming removed 0 bases from V and 6 bases from J; junction bases left unmatched: 6. The CDR3 reads CASSLARGRAVNEQFF. CDR3 sequence (DNA): TGTGCCAGCAGCTTAGCGCGCGGGAGGGCGGTCAATGAGCAGTTCTTC.

This clonotype has just a few counts. The rearrangement uses TRBV5-1 and TRBJ1-1; D might be TRBD1 (5 bases). V shed 0 bases and J shed 3 bases, with 18 bases lying between them. CDR1 and CDR2 from the germline V gene are SGHRS and YFSETQ. There are 17 residues in the CDR3. This chain's CDR3 is CASSLEYIQGMDTEAFF. The CDR3 DNA is TGCGCCAGCAGCTTGGAGTATATTCAGGGAATGGACACTGAAGCTTTCTTT.

This clonotype was detected many times. The V gene is TRBV24-1, the J gene TRBJ2-7; 9 nucleotides agree with TRBD1. The CDR3 length is 18 residues. Germline CDR1 reads KGHDR; CDR2 reads SFDVKD. The V and J ends lost 4 bases and 7 bases, in that order; junction bases with no gene match: 19. CDR3: CATSEPPGPGQGSGEQYF. In nucleotides, the CDR3 is TGTGCCACCAGTGAGCCCCCCGGACCGGGACAGGGCTCTGGGGAGCAGTACTTC.

This clonotype was observed at least ten times. The chain links TRBV12-3 or TRBV12-4 to TRBJ1-1; D is ambiguous. The CDR3 loop spans 14 amino acids. Trimming left V 3 bases short and J 2 bases short, with 10 bases between. CDR3: CASSFYTANTEAFF. CDR3 DNA sequence: TGTGCCAGCAGTTTTTACACAGCAAACACTGAAGCTTTCTTT.

V is TRBV20-1 and J is TRBJ1-1; no definite D call. With 0 bases removed from V and 11 bases from J, the gap between germline ends came to 16 bases. The CDR3 is 13 residues long. Per germline, CDR1 DFQATT and CDR2 SNEGSKA (reference sequence). This CDR3 reads CSARDLGNPVAFF. The CDR3 DNA reads as TGCAGTGCTAGAGATCTAGGGAACCCGGTGGCTTTCTTT.

Ten or more counts support this clonotype. The CDR3 sequence: CATRGSGATSSYNEQFF. CDR3 in DNA: TGTGCCACCAGGGGTAGCGGGGCAACGAGCTCCTACAATGAGCAGTTCTTC. The chain employs TRBV10-3 and TRBJ2-1; TRBD2 matches at 8 bases. V dropped 10 bases and J dropped 0; count of bases not matched to a gene: 14. The CDR3 contains 17 residues. Germline V gene sequence: CDR1 ENHRY, CDR2 SYGVKD.

This clonotype occurred many times. A junction boundary mismatches the germline segment, possibly from a read error. The chain combines TRBV5-1 with TRBJ1-1, with D maybe TRBD1 (5 bases). Germline CDR1 and CDR2: SGHRS and YFSETQ. The CDR3 loop spans 14 amino acids. CDR3 in amino acids: CASSLDSLNTEAFF. In DNA form, the CDR3 reads TGTGCCAGCAGCTTAGACAGCTTGAACACTGAAGCTTTCTTT.

This clonotype turned up a few times. The genes are TRBV7-9 and TRBJ2-7; 8 bases fit TRBD2. The CDR3 covers 15 residues. V was clipped by 1 base and J by 2 bases; unmatched bases: 4. CDR1 is SEHNR, CDR2 FQNEAQ, per germline (reference sequence). CDR3 coding DNA: TGTGCCAGCAGCTTAGGATGGACTAGCCCCTACGAGCAGTACTTC. It is translated as CASSLGWTSPYEQYF. Complete variable domain (other parts from reference TRBV7-9 and TRBJ2-7): DTGVSQNPRHKITKRGQNVTFRCDPISEHNRLYWYRQTLGQGPEFLTYFQNEAQLEKSRLLSDRFSAERPKGSFSTLEIQRTEQGDSAMYLCASSLGWTSPYEQYFGPGTRLTVT.